This TCR beta chain was recorded in a study of spatial heterogeneity in lung cancer. V was clipped by 5 bases and J by 0 bases, with 8 bases between them. The V gene's germline CDR1 is DFQATT and CDR2 SNEGSKA (reference sequence). The CDR3 has 13 residues. This clonotype has a count of ten or more. On each TCR cDNA molecule, a unique molecular identifier was present. From the 5' RACE reads, TCRdb called clonotypes with MiXCR, one entry per CDR3 protein. The table lists 45,000 to 55,000 distinct CDR3 sequences, roughly 5.2% of them singletons. Time point indicated: sample taken at primary tumor resection. A total of some 70 untreated early-stage non-small cell lung cancer patients served as donors.

The receptor was isolated from a male donor with early-stage non-small cell lung cancer. This chain links TRBV20-1 with TRBJ2-1; D not resolved. The sample in question was PBMCs, obtained at surgery. This CDR3 reads CSARLVSYNEQFF. The CDR3 nucleotides are TGCAGTGCTCGGCTAGTCTCCTACAATGAGCAGTTCTTC.